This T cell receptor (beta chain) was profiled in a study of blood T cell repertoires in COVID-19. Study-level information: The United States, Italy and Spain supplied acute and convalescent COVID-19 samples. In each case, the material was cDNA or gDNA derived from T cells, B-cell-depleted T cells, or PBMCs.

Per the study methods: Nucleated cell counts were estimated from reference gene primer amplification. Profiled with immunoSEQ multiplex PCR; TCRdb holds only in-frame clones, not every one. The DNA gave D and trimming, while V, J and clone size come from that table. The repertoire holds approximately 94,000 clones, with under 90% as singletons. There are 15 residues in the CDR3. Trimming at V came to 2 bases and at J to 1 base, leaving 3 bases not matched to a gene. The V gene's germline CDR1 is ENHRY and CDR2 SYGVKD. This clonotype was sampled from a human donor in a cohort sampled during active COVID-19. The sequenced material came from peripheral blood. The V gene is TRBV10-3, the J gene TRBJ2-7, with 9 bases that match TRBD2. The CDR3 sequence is CAISEPSGDSYEQYF. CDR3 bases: TGTGCCATCAGTGAGCCTAGCGGGGATTCCTACGAGCAGTACTTC.